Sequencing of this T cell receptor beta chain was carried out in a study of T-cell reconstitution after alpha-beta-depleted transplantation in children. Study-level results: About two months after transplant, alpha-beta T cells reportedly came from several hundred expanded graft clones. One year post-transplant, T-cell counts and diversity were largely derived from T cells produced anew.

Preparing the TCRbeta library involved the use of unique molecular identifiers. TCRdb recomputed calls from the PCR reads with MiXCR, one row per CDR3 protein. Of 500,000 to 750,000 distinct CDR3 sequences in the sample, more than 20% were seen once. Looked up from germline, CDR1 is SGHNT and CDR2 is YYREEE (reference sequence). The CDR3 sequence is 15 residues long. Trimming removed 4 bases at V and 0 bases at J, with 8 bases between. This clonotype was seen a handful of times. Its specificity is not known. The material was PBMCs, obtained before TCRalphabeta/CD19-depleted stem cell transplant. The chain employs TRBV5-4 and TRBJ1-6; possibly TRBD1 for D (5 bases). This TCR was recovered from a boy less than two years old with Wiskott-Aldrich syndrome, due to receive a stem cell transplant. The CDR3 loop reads CASSGGRSYNSPLHF. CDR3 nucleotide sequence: TGTGCCAGCAGCGGGGGTCGCTCCTATAATTCACCCCTCCACTTT. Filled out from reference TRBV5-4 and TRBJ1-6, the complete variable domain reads ETGVTQSPTHLIKTRGQQVTLRCSSQSGHNTVSWYQQALGQGPQFIFQYYREEENGRGNFPPRFSGLQFPNYSSELNVNALELDDSALYLCASSGGRSYNSPLHFGNGTRLTVT.